This is a list of T cell receptor beta chains from one sample in a study of blood T cell repertoires in COVID-19. Repertoires were generated with immunoSEQ multiplex PCR, while TCRdb's copy carries only in-frame clones and drops some. The sample lists over 140,000 clones, about 80% occurring once. Sequences were obtained from peripheral blood. These receptors were obtained from an older woman with acute or convalescent COVID-19. CDR3s include the opening cysteine and the closing phenylalanine or tryptophan. A D gene is named only where the DNA matches it firmly. Size tells how often a clone was seen (once, few, many) or the class of an expanded clone, and some rows leave it out.

-	TRBD2	TRBV27	TRBJ2-1	CASSLSRTSGNKQFF	TGTGCCAGCAGTTTATCCCGGACTAGCGGGAATAAGCAGTTCTTC
-	-	TRBV18	TRBJ2-1	CASSRGGGFEQFF	TGTGCCAGCTCACGAGGAGGGGGCTTTGAGCAGTTCTTC
-	TRBD1	TRBV3-1/TRBV3-2	TRBJ1-4	CASEGGGEKLFF	TGTGCCAGCGAAGGGGGCGGAGAAAAACTGTTTTTT
-	-	TRBV5-6	TRBJ2-7	CASSTLGYRVASYEQYF	TGTGCCAGCAGCACCCTTGGGTACAGGGTGGCCTCCTACGAGCAGTACTTC
-	TRBD1	TRBV11-3	TRBJ1-6	CASSTDQGVNSPLHF	TGTGCCAGCAGCACCGACCAGGGGGTTAATTCACCCCTCCACTTT
-	-	TRBV9	TRBJ1-2	CASSVESDYGYTF	TGTGCCAGCAGCGTAGAAAGCGACTATGGCTACACCTTC
few	TRBD1	TRBV28	TRBJ2-7	CASRRTGAENEQYF	TGTGCCAGCAGAAGGACAGGGGCCGAGAACGAGCAGTACTTC
-	-	TRBV2	TRBJ1-1	CASTRGGGTEAFF	TGTGCCAGTACACGGGGGGGTGGCACTGAAGCTTTCTTT
-	-	TRBV12-2	TRBJ1-5	CASRSRTGKNQPQHF	TGTGCAAGTCGCTCACGGACAGGGAAGAATCAGCCCCAGCATTTT
few	TRBD1	TRBV9	TRBJ1-3	CASSPDRAGNTIYF	TGTGCCAGCAGCCCCGACAGGGCTGGAAACACCATATATTTT
-	-	TRBV6-5	TRBJ1-5	CALGGTNQPQHF	TGTGCCCTTGGAGGGACCAATCAGCCCCAGCATTTT
-	-	TRBV7-9	TRBJ1-2	CASSLAEDGYTF	TGTGCCAGCAGCTTAGCCGAGGATGGCTACACCTTC
-	TRBD1	TRBV28	TRBJ1-6	CASSLGQAGNSPLHF	TGTGCCAGCAGCTTGGGACAGGCCGGTAATTCACCCCTCCACTTT
-	TRBD1	TRBV12-5	TRBJ1-4	CASGLGQGDTKGKLFF	TGTGCTAGTGGTTTGGGACAGGGTGACACAAAAGGAAAACTGTTTTTT
-	TRBD1	TRBV15	TRBJ2-1	CATSGEGQVGRNEQFF	TGTGCCACCAGCGGAGAAGGACAGGTTGGGCGCAATGAGCAGTTCTTC
once	-	TRBV6-6	TRBJ2-6	CASSSPTAGANVLTF	TGTGCCAGCAGTTCCCCCACTGCCGGGGCCAACGTCCTGACTTTC
-	-	TRBV30	TRBJ1-1	CAWELSGTLNTEAFF	TGTGCCTGGGAACTCTCAGGAACCTTGAACACTGAAGCTTTCTTT
-	TRBD2	TRBV3-1/TRBV3-2	TRBJ2-2	CASSRLAGGFAGELFF	TGTGCCAGCAGCCGCCTTGCGGGAGGTTTTGCCGGGGAGCTGTTTTTT
-	TRBD1	TRBV15	TRBJ1-4	CATSGETGVIAEKLFF	TGTGCCACCAGCGGAGAAACAGGGGTTATCGCTGAAAAACTGTTTTTT
few	TRBD1	TRBV7-9	TRBJ2-2	CASSQDRGRFQMSTGELFF	TGTGCCAGCAGCCAGGACAGGGGGCGCTTCCAGATGAGCACCGGGGAGCTGTTTTTT
-	TRBD2	TRBV7-8	TRBJ2-5	CASSQGTSGRRETQYF	TGTGCCAGCAGCCAAGGGACTAGCGGGAGGAGGGAGACCCAGTACTTC
-	TRBD1	TRBV5-4	TRBJ1-2	CASSRDRQLSYGYTF	TGTGCCAGCAGCCGGGACAGGCAACTCTCATATGGCTACACCTTC
-	-	TRBV24-1	TRBJ2-3	CATSDYDSTSTDTQYF	TGTGCCACCAGTGATTATGACAGTACCAGCACAGATACGCAGTATTTT
-	TRBD1	TRBV29-1	TRBJ2-3	CSAPGQLSTDTQYF	TGCAGCGCGCCGGGACAGCTGTCCACAGATACGCAGTATTTT
-	-	TRBV28	TRBJ1-1	CASSILTGTTEAFF	TGTGCCAGCAGTATACTTACAGGGACGACTGAAGCTTTCTTT
few	-	TRBV7-9	TRBJ2-7	CASSPYDSYEQYF	TGTGCCAGCAGCCCCTACGACAGCTACGAGCAGTACTTC
-	-	TRBV6-2/TRBV6-3	TRBJ1-6	CASSYPPLVGSSSPLHF	TGTGCCAGCAGTTACCCCCCCTTAGTCGGGAGTAGTTCACCCCTCCACTTT
-	TRBD2	TRBV11-3	TRBJ2-1	CASETGGSYNEQFF	TGTGCCAGCGAAACGGGAGGTTCCTACAATGAGCAGTTCTTC
-	TRBD1	TRBV14	TRBJ2-1	CASSLPGQGFYEQFF	TGTGCCAGCAGCCTGCCGGGACAGGGGTTCTATGAGCAGTTCTTC
-	-	TRBV6-2/TRBV6-3	TRBJ2-1	CASSTFGNEQFF	TGTGCCAGCAGTACCTTCGGCAATGAGCAGTTCTTC
-	-	TRBV6-5	TRBJ1-2	CASRGDLRIYTF	TGTGCCAGCAGAGGGGACTTAAGGATCTACACCTTC
-	-	TRBV29-1	TRBJ2-1	CSVVWQGNYNEQFF	TGCAGCGTTGTCTGGCAGGGCAACTACAATGAGCAGTTCTTC
-	-	TRBV2	TRBJ1-5	CGYRDYGNQPQHF	TGTGGGTATAGGGACTACGGCAATCAGCCCCAGCATTTT
once	-	TRBV11-3	TRBJ2-3	CASTAFTDTQYF	TGTGCCAGCACCGCATTTACTGATACGCAGTATTTT
-	-	TRBV14	TRBJ2-5	CASSQDMATQYF	TGTGCCAGCAGCCAAGATATGGCTACCCAGTACTTC
-	-	TRBV6-6	TRBJ2-1	CASSSLTGYYNEQFF	TGTGCCAGCAGTTCCCTTACAGGGTACTACAATGAGCAGTTCTTC
-	TRBD2	TRBV3-1/TRBV3-2	TRBJ2-5	CASNQGLLAGGPETQYF	TGTGCCAGCAACCAAGGCCTACTAGCGGGAGGTCCAGAGACCCAGTACTTC
-	-	TRBV27	TRBJ1-1	CASTGQNTEAFF	TGTGCCAGCACGGGTCAGAACACTGAAGCTTTCTTT
-	-	TRBV25-1	TRBJ2-1	CASSVGWQQFF	TGTGCCAGCAGTGTTGGCTGGCAGCAGTTCTTC
few	TRBD1	TRBV9	TRBJ2-7	CASSAQGALRDEQYF	TGTGCCAGCAGCGCTCAGGGGGCGCTCAGGGACGAGCAGTACTTC
once	TRBD2	TRBV28	TRBJ2-1	CASSFPDRTSGSWSEQFF	TGTGCCAGCAGTTTCCCCGATCGGACTAGCGGGAGCTGGAGTGAGCAGTTCTTC
-	-	TRBV28	TRBJ2-7	CASRLGGSAYEQYF	TGTGCCAGCAGATTAGGGGGGTCCGCCTACGAGCAGTACTTC
-	TRBD2	TRBV7-9	TRBJ2-1	CASSGRATNEQFF	TGTGCCAGCAGCGGGAGGGCCACCAATGAGCAGTTCTTC
few	TRBD2	TRBV7-2	TRBJ2-7	CASSPGTSGRAYEQYF	TGTGCCAGCAGCCCAGGGACTAGCGGGAGGGCCTACGAGCAGTACTTC
-	-	TRBV9	TRBJ1-1	CASSRRTANTEAFF	TGTGCCAGCAGCAGGCGGACAGCGAACACTGAAGCTTTCTTT
once	TRBD1	TRBV4-3	TRBJ2-7	CASSPSGTGGYEQYF	TGCGCCAGCAGCCCGTCCGGGACAGGGGGCTACGAGCAGTACTTC
-	TRBD2	TRBV6-5	TRBJ2-1	CASSYLPASGYNEQFF	TGTGCCAGCAGTTACCTCCCGGCTAGCGGCTACAATGAGCAGTTCTTC
-	TRBD2	TRBV4-1	TRBJ2-1	CASSQVLEAGDEQFF	TGCGCCAGCAGCCAAGTTTTGGAAGCGGGAGATGAGCAGTTCTTC
-	-	TRBV2	TRBJ1-6	CASRDREETPLHF	TGTGCCAGCAGGGACCGGGAGGAGACACCCCTCCACTTT
-	TRBD2	TRBV5-1	TRBJ2-3	CASSSFSGRALNTDTQYF	TGCGCCAGCAGCTCCTTTAGCGGGAGGGCGTTGAACACAGATACGCAGTATTTT